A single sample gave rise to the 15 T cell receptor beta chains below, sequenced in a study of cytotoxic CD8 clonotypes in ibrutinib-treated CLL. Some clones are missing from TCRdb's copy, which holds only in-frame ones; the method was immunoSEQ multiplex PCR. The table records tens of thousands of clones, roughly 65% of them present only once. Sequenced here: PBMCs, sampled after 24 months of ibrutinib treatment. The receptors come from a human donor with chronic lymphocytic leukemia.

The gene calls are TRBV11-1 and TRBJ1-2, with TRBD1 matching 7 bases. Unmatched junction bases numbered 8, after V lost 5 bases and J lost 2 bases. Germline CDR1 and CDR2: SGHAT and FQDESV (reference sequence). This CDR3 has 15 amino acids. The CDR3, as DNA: TGTGCCAGCAGCGGACCCGGGACAGCGAACTATGGCTACACCTTC. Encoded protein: CASSGPGTANYGYTF.

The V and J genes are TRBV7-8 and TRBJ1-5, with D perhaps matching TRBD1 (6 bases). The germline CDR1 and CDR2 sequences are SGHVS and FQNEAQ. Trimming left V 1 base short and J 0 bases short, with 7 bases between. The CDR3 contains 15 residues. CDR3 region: CASSLGQASNQPQHF. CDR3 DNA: TGTGCCAGCAGCTTAGGACAGGCTAGCAATCAGCCCCAGCATTTT.

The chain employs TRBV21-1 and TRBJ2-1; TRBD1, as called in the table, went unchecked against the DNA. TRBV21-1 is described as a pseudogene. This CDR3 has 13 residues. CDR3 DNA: TGTGCCAGCAGCAAAGAACATTACAATGAGCAGTTCTTC. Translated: CASSKEHYNEQFF.

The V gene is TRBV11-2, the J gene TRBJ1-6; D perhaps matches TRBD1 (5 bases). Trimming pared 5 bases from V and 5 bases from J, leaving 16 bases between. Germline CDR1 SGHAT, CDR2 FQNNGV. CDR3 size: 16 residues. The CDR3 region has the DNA TGTGCCAGCAGCCCGAGTAAGGGGCTTGATAATTCACCCCTCCACTTT. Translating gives CASSPSKGLDNSPLHF.

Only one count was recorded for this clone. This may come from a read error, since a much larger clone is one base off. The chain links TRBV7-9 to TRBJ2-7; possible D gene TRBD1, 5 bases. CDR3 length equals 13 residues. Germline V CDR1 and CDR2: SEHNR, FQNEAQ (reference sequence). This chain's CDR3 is CTSSWVGENEQYF. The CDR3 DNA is TGTACCAGCAGCTGGGTAGGGGAAAACGAGCAGTACTTC.

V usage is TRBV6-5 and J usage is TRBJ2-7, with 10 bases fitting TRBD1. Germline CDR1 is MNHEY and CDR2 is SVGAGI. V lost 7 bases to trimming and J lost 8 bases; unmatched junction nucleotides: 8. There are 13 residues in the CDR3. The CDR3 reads CASTRTGGGKQYF. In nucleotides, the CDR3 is TGTGCCAGCACCAGGACAGGGGGAGGAAAGCAGTACTTC.

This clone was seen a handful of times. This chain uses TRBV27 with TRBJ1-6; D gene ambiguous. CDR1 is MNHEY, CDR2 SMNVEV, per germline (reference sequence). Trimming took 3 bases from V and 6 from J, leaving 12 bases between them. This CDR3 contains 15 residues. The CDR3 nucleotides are TGTGCCAGCAGTTTGGGCTCTACCCCTAATTCACCCCTCCACTTT. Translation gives CASSLGSTPNSPLHF.

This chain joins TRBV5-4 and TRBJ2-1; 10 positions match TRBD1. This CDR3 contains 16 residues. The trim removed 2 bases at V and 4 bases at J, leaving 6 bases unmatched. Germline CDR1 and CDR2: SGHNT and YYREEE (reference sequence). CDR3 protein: CASSLAGTGDYNEQFF. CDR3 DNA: TGTGCCAGCAGCTTAGCGGGGACAGGGGATTACAATGAGCAGTTCTTC.

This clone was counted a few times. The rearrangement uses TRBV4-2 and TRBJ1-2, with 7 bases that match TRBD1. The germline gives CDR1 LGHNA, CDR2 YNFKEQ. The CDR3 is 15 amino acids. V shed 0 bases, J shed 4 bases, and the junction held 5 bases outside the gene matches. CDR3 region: CASSQDRQGVYGYTF. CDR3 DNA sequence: TGTGCCAGCAGCCAAGATCGACAGGGAGTCTATGGCTACACCTTC.

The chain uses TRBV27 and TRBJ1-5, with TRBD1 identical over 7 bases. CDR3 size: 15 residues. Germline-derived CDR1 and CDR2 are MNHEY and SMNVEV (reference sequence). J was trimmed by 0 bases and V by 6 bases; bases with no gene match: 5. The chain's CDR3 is CASRFGTASNQPQHF. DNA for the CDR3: TGTGCCAGCAGGTTCGGGACAGCTAGCAATCAGCCCCAGCATTTT.

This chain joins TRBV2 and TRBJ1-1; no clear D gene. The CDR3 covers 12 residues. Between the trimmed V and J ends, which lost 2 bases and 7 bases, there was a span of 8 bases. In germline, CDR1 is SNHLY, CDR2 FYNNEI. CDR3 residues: CASSEWRDEAFF. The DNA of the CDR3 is TGTGCCAGCAGTGAATGGAGGGATGAAGCTTTCTTT.

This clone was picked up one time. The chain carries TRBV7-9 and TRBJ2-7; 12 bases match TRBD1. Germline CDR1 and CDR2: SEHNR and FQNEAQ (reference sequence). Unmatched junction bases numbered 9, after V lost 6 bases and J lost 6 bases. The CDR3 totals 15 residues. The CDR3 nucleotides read TGTGCCAGCAGGAAAGGGGGACAGGGGGCTGGCGAGCAGTACTTC. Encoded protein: CASRKGGQGAGEQYF.

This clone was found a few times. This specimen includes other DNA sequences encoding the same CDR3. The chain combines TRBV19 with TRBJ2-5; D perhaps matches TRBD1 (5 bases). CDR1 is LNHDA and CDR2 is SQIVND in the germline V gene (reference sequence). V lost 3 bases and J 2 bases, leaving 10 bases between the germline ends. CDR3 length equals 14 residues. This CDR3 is CASSINRGQETQYF. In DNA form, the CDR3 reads TGTGCCAGTAGTATTAATAGGGGACAAGAGACCCAGTACTTC.

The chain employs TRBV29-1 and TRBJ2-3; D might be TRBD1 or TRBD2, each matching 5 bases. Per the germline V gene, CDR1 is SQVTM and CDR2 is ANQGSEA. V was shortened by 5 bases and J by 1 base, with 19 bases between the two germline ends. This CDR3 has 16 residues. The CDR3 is CSVPLLGTSGTDTQYF. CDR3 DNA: TGCAGCGTTCCCTTGCTAGGGACCTCTGGCACAGATACGCAGTATTTT.

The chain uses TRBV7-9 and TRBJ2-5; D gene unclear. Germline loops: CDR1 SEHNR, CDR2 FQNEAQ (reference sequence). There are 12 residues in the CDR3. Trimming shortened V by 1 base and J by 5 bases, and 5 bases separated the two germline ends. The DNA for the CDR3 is TGTGCCAGCAGCTTAGACGGGGAGACCCAGTACTTC. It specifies CASSLDGETQYF.